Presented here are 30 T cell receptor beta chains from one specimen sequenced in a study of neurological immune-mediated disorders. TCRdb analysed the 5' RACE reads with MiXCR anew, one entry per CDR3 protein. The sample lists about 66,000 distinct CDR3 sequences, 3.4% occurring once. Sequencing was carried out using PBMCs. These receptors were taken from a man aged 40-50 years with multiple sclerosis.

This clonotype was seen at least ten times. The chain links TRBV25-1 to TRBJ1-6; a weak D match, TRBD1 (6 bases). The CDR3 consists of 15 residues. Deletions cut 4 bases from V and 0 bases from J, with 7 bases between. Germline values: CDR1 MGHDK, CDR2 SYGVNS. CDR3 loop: CASSVDSSYNSPLHF. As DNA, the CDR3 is TGTGCCAGCAGTGTGGACAGCTCCTATAATTCACCCCTCCACTTT.

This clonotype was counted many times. CDR3 in amino acids: CASRIRRQGWPLTGELFF. The CDR3 nucleotides read TGTGCCAGCAGAATCAGGAGACAGGGGTGGCCTTTGACCGGGGAGCTGTTTTTT. The chain is built from TRBV2 and TRBJ2-2; TRBD1 matches 8 bases. The CDR3 runs to 18 residues. The junction had 17 bases not matched to a gene; V was cut back by 6 bases and J by 5 bases. The germline V gene has CDR1 SNHLY and CDR2 FYNNEI.

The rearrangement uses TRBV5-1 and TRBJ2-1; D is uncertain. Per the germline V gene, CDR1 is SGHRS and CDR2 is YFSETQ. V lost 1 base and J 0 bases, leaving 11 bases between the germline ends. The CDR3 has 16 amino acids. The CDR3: CASSLRLATSYNEQFF. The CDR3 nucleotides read TGCGCCAGCAGCTTGCGACTCGCTACCTCCTACAATGAGCAGTTCTTC.

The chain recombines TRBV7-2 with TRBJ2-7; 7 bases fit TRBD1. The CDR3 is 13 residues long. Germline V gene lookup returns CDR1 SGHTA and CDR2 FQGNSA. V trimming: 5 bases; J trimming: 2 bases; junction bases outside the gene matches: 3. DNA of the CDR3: TGTGCCAGCAGCCTGGGACAGCCCTACGAGCAGTACTTC. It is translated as CASSLGQPYEQYF. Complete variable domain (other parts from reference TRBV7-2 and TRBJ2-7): GAGVSQSPSNKVTEKGKDVELRCDPISGHTALYWYRQSLGQGLEFLIYFQGNSAPDKSGLPSDRFSAERTGGSVSTLTIQRTQQEDSAVYLCASSLGQPYEQYFGPGTRLTVT.

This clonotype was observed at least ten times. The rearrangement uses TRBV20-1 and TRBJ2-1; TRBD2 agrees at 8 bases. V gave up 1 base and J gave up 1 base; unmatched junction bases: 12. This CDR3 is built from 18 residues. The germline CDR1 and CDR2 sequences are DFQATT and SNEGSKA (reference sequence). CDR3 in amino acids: CSARARPGLADSYNEQFF. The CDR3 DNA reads TGCAGTGCTAGAGCTCGCCCCGGACTAGCAGATTCCTACAATGAGCAGTTCTTC.

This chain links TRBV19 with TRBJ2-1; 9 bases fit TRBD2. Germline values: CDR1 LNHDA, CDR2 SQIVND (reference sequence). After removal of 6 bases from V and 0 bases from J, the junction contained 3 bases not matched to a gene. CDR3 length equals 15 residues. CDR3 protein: CASSLAGTSYNEQFF. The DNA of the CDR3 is TGTGCCAGTAGCCTAGCGGGGACCTCCTACAATGAGCAGTTCTTC.

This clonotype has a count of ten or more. The CDR3 loop reads CASSLGVAGLNYEQYF. The CDR3, as DNA: TGCGCCAGCAGCTTGGGGGTGGCAGGGTTGAACTACGAGCAGTACTTC. The J gene is TRBJ2-7, the V gene TRBV5-1; D might be TRBD1 (5 bases). Germline CDR1 is SGHRS and CDR2 is YFSETQ. The CDR3 is 16 amino acids. Trimming removed 0 bases from V and 3 bases from J, with 16 bases in between.

CDR3 sequence reads: CASSPGETTEAFF. The CDR3 bases are TGTGCCAGCTCACCAGGGGAGACCACTGAAGCTTTCTTT. This chain connects TRBV18 to TRBJ1-1; D unresolved. Per germline, CDR1 KGHSH and CDR2 LQKENI. Trimming removed 2 bases from V and 4 bases from J, with 8 bases in between. The CDR3 has 13 residues.

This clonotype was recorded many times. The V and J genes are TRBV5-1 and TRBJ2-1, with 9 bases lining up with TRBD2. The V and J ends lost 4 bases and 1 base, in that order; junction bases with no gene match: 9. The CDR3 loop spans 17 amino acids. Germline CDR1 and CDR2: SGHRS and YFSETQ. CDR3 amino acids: CASSPPGSGGSYNEQFF. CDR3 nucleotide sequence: TGCGCCAGCAGCCCCCCCGGTAGCGGGGGTTCCTACAATGAGCAGTTCTTC.

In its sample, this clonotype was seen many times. CDR3 DNA sequence: TGCAGTGCTACCTTAGCGGACCCCTACAATGAGCAGTTCTTC. It encodes CSATLADPYNEQFF. The chain carries TRBV20-1 and TRBJ2-1, with D tentatively TRBD2 (6 bases). V was shortened by 4 bases and J by 2 bases, with 12 bases between the two germline ends. Per the germline V gene, CDR1 is DFQATT and CDR2 is SNEGSKA (reference sequence). The CDR3 extends over 14 amino acids.

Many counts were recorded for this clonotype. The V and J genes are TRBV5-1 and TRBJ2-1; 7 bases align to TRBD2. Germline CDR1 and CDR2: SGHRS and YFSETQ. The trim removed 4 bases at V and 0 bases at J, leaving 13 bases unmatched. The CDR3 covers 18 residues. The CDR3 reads CASSPWTRGLSSYNEQFF. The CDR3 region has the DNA TGCGCCAGCAGCCCCTGGACTAGGGGTTTGAGCTCCTACAATGAGCAGTTCTTC. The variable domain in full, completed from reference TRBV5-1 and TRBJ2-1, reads KAGVTQTPRYLIKTRGQQVTLSCSPISGHRSVSWYQQTPGQGLQFLFEYFSETQRNKGNFPGRFSGRQFSNSRSEMNVSTLELGDSALYLCASSPWTRGLSSYNEQFFGPGTRLTVL.

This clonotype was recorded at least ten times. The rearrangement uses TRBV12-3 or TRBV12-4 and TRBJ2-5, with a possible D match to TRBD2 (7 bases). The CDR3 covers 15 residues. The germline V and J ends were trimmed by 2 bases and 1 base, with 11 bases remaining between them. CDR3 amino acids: CASSLMGGAQETQYF. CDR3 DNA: TGTGCCAGCAGTTTAATGGGGGGGGCCCAAGAGACCCAGTACTTC.

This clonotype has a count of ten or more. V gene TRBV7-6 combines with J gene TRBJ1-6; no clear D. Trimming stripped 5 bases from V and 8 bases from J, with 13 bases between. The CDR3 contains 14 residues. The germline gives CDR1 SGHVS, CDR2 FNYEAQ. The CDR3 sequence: CASSATTSDSPLHF. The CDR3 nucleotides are TGTGCCAGCAGCGCGACTACCTCAGATTCACCCCTCCACTTT.

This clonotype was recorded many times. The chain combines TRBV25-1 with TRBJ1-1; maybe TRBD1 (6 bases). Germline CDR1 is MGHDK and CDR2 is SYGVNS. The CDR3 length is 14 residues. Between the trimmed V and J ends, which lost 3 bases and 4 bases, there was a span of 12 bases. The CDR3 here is CASSEAGVITEAFF. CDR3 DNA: TGTGCCAGCAGTGAGGCAGGGGTTATCACTGAAGCTTTCTTT.

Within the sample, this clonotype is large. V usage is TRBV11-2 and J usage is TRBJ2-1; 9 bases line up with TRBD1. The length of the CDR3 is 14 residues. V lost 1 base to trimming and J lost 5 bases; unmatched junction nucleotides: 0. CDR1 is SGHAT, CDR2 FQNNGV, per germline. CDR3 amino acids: CASSLGTGDNEQFF. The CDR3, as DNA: TGTGCCAGCAGCTTAGGGACAGGGGACAATGAGCAGTTCTTC.

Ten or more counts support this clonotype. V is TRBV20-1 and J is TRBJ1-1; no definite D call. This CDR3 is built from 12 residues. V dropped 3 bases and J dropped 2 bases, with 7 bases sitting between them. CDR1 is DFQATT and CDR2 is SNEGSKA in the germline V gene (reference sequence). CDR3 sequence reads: CSARTLNTEAFF. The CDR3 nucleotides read TGCAGTGCTAGGACACTAAACACTGAAGCTTTCTTT.

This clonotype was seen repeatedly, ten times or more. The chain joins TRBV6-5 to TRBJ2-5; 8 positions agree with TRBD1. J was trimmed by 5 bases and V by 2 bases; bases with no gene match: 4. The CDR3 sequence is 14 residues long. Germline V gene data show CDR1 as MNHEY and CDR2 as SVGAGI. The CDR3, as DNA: TGTGCCAGCAGTTACCCAGGGGGCGGGGAGACCCAGTACTTC. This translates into CASSYPGGGETQYF.

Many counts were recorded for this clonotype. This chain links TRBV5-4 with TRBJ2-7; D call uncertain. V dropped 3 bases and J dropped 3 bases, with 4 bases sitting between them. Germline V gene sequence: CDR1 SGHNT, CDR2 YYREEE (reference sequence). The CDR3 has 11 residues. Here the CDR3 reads CASSSRYEQYF. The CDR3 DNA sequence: TGTGCCAGCAGCTCCCGCTACGAGCAGTACTTC.

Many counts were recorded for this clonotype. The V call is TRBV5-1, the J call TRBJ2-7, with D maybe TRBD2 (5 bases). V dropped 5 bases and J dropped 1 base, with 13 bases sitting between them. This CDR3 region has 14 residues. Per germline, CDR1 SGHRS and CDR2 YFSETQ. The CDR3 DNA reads TGCGCCAGCAGGTCCCGGGATTCATCCTACGAGCAGTACTTC. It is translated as CASRSRDSSYEQYF.

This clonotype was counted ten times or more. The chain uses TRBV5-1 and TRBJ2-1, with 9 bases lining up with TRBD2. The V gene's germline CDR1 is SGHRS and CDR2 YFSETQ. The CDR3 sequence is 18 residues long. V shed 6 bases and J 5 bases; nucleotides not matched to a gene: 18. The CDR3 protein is CASTIWAQGLAGHNEQFF. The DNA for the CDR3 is TGCGCCAGCACCATTTGGGCTCAGGGCCTAGCGGGGCACAATGAGCAGTTCTTC.

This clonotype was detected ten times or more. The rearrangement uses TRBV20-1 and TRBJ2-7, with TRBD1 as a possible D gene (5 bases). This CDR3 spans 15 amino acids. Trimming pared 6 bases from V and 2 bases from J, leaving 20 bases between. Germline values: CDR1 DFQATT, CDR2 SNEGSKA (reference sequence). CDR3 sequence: CSAQGRGASPYEQYF. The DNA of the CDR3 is TGCAGTGCGCAGGGCCGTGGGGCCTCCCCCTACGAGCAGTACTTC.

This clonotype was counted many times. CDR3 DNA: TGCAGTGCTCCGCCGACTAGCGGGGTAGCAGGTACGCAGTATTTT. This gives the protein CSAPPTSGVAGTQYF. This sequence joins TRBV20-1 and TRBJ2-3, with 11 bases fitting TRBD2. Looked up from germline, CDR1 is DFQATT and CDR2 is SNEGSKA (reference sequence). After removal of 5 bases from V and 8 bases from J, the junction contained 12 bases not matched to a gene. The CDR3 loop spans 15 amino acids.

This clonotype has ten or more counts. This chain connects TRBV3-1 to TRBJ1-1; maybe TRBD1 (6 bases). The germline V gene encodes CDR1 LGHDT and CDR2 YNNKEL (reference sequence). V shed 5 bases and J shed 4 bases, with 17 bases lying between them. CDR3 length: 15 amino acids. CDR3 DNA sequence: TGTGCCAGCAGCGGGGGGGCGGGGTTAGGCACTGAAGCTTTCTTT. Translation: CASSGGAGLGTEAFF.

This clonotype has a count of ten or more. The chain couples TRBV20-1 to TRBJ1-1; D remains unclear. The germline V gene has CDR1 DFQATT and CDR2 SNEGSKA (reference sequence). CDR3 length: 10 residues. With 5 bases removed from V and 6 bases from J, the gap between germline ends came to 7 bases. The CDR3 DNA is TGCAGTGCTTCCCGGGCTGAAGCTTTCTTT. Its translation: CSASRAEAFF.

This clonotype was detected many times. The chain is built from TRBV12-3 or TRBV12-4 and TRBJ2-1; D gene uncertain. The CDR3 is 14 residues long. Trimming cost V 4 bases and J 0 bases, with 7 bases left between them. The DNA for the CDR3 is TGTGCCAGCAGTTCCTGGGGCTCCTACAATGAGCAGTTCTTC. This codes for CASSSWGSYNEQFF.

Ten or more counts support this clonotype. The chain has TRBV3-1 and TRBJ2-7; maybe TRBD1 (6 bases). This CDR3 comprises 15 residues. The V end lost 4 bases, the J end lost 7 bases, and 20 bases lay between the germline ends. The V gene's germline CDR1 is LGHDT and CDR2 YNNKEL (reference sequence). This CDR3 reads CASSPVLAGRGEQYF. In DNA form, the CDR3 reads TGTGCCAGCAGCCCTGTCCTAGCCGGCAGGGGTGAGCAGTACTTC.

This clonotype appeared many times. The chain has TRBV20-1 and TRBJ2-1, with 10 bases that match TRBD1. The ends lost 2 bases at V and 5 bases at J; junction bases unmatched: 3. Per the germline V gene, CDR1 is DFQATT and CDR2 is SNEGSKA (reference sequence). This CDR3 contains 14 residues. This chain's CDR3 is CSARSGQGNNEQFF. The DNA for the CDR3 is TGCAGTGCTAGATCGGGACAGGGGAACAATGAGCAGTTCTTC.

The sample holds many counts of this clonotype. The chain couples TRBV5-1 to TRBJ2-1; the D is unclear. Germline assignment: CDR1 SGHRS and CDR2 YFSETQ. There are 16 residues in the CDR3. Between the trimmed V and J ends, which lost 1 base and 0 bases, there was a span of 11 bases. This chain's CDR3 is CASSLPARSSYNEQFF. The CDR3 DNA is TGCGCCAGCAGCTTGCCCGCTAGGAGCTCCTACAATGAGCAGTTCTTC.

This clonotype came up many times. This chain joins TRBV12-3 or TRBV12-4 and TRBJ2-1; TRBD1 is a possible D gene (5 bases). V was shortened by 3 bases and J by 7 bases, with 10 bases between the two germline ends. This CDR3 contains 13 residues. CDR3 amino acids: CASSFGARNEQFF. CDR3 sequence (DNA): TGTGCCAGCAGTTTTGGGGCGAGGAATGAGCAGTTCTTC.

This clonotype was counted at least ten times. The CDR3 DNA follows: TGCAGTGCTCCCCGGGGGACAGACAACACTGAAGCTTTCTTT. Protein: CSAPRGTDNTEAFF. The rearrangement uses TRBV20-1 and TRBJ1-1; TRBD1 matches 7 bases. There are 14 residues in the CDR3. Germline CDR1 is DFQATT and CDR2 is SNEGSKA (reference sequence). V dropped 5 bases and J dropped 2; count of bases not matched to a gene: 8.